This T cell receptor (beta chain) comes out of a study of technical replicates of blood from a few donors. Germline CDR1 and CDR2: LNHNV and YYDKDF (reference sequence). Unmatched junction bases numbered 10, after V lost 0 bases and J lost 1 base. The CDR3 length is 19 residues. Some clones are missing from TCRdb's copy, which holds only in-frame ones; the method was immunoSEQ multiplex PCR. The table includes approximately 93,000 clones, 94% detected once. The source material was T cells isolated from PBMCs. The gene calls are TRBV15 and TRBJ2-1, with 9 nucleotides matching TRBD2. This sequence originates from a human donor in good health. For the CDR3, the DNA is TGTGCCACCAGCAGAGATCAGGTTCGAGCGGGAGGATCCTACAATGAGCAGTTCTTC. Amino acid sequence: CATSRDQVRAGGSYNEQFF.